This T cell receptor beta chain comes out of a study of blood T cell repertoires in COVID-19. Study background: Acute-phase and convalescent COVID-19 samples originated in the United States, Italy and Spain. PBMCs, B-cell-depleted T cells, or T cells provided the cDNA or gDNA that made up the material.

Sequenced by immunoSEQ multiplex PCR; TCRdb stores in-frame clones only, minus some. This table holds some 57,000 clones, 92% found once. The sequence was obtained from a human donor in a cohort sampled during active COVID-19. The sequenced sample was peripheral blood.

CDR3 amino acids: CASSPDSTGSLGGQHF. In DNA, the CDR3 is TGCGCCAGCAGCCCCGATTCGACAGGGAGCTTAGGGGGCCAGCATTTT. This sequence joins TRBV4-3 and TRBJ1-5; 7 nucleotides align to TRBD1. The CDR3 has 16 residues. Losses at the gene ends were 4 bases for V and 12 bases for J; bases not matched to a gene: 18. Germline CDR1 LGHNA, CDR2 YSLEER.